These 22 T cell receptor beta chains were sequenced from one sample in a study of identical twins (dated by TCRdb to about 2016). Receptor amplification or capture employed 5' RACE. TCRdb names Illumina HiSeq 2000 as the instrument used. TCRdb reanalyzed the raw reads on its own, using fastp at Q25 for trimming and MiXCR for clone calling, and kept in-frame beta chains. Every entry covers one CDR3 protein and lists the most common genes and DNA from its rows. The sample yields under 800,000 distinct CDR3 sequences; 21% were counted once. The top ten clonotypes cover about 4.5% of the sample. The same data also contributed to another study, on T cells expressing NK-cell markers.

Source material: PBMCs. Every receptor here comes from a woman under 30 in good health.

This clonotype turned up a few times. The rearrangement joins TRBV29-1 to TRBJ2-7; either TRBD1 or TRBD2 may supply D (6 bases each). CDR3 length: 13 residues. Germline CDR1 SQVTM, CDR2 ANQGSEA. V lost 5 bases, J lost 2 bases, and 13 bases lay in between. The CDR3 sequence is CSVFRRDTYEQYF. Here the CDR3 DNA reads TGCAGCGTTTTTAGGAGGGACACCTACGAGCAGTACTTC.

In regard to this clonotype: No DNA is shown, since the ends of the CDR3 on it are uncertain; the CDR3 is the one TCRdb lists. V usage is TRBV3-1 and J usage is TRBJ2-3; the DNA was not used to check the table's D call, TRBD1. Germline V gene lookup returns CDR1 LGHDT and CDR2 YNNKEL (reference sequence). 14 amino acids form the CDR3, both terminal residues included. The CDR3 loop is CASSTSDWEDTQYF.

This clonotype showed up many times. V and J are TRBV5-1 and TRBJ2-1; D may be TRBD1 or TRBD2 (7 bases each). Germline V CDR1 and CDR2: SGHRS, YFSETQ. CDR3 length: 15 amino acids. Trimming left V 4 bases short and J 0 bases short, with 11 bases between. The CDR3: CASSGEGASYNEQFF. Here the CDR3 DNA reads TGCGCCAGCAGCGGGGAGGGGGCCTCCTACAATGAGCAGTTCTTC.

This clonotype has only a few counts. The gene calls are TRBV10-3 and TRBJ2-4; D gene uncertain. Germline V gene sequence: CDR1 ENHRY, CDR2 SYGVKD. Trimming removed 0 bases from V and 0 bases from J, with 12 bases in between. This CDR3 contains 17 residues. CDR3 DNA: TGTGCCATCAGTGAGTCGGTTGGTCCCCCAGCCAAAAACATTCAGTACTTC. Translating it yields CAISESVGPPAKNIQYF.

The rearrangement links TRBV10-3 to TRBJ2-3; 11 nucleotides line up with TRBD1. The germline V gene encodes CDR1 ENHRY and CDR2 SYGVKD. After removal of 3 bases from V and 5 bases from J, the junction contained 4 bases not matched to a gene. The CDR3 loop spans 15 amino acids. The CDR3 region has the DNA TGTGCCATCAGTGACCGGGACAGGGGGGAAGATACGCAGTATTTT. It translates to CAISDRDRGEDTQYF.

The chain combines TRBV9 with TRBJ2-7, with D unresolved. The CDR3 has 12 residues. V gave up 4 bases and J gave up 6 bases, with 11 bases separating them. Germline V gives CDR1 SGDLS, CDR2 YYNGEE. In DNA, the CDR3 is TGTGCCAGCAGCTTCCATGGTGGCGAGCAGTACTTC. Residues: CASSFHGGEQYF.

This clonotype was recorded a few times. The chain uses TRBV20-1 and TRBJ2-5, with TRBD2 matching 13 bases. From germline, CDR1 is DFQATT and CDR2 SNEGSKA (reference sequence). CDR3 length equals 16 residues. The V segment lost 6 bases and the J segment 4 bases; nucleotides outside the gene matches: 11. CDR3 nucleotide sequence: TGCAGTGCGAGGACTAGCGGGAGAGAGGGGGGAGAGACCCAGTACTTC. Its translation: CSARTSGREGGETQYF.

This clonotype was detected only a few times. The chain is built from TRBV7-9 and TRBJ2-1; D perhaps matches TRBD1 (6 bases). Germline assignment: CDR1 SEHNR and CDR2 FQNEAQ (reference sequence). The CDR3 runs 14 residues. Between the trimmed V and J ends, which lost 5 bases and 6 bases, there was a span of 14 bases. The CDR3 here is CASSPQGIANEQFF. CDR3 nucleotide sequence: TGTGCCAGCAGCCCTCAGGGGATAGCCAATGAGCAGTTCTTC.

V and J are TRBV27 and TRBJ2-3; TRBD1 aligns across 7 bases. Trimming cost V 2 bases and J 6 bases; bases outside gene matches: 26. Germline V gives CDR1 MNHEY, CDR2 SMNVEV (reference sequence). This CDR3 has 21 amino acids. The CDR3 region is CASSLRPPSLATGLKRDTQYF. CDR3 DNA sequence: TGTGCCAGCAGTTTACGCCCACCCTCACTCGCGACAGGGCTGAAGAGGGATACGCAGTATTTT.

This clonotype was counted many times. CDR3: CSARDLTGAHEQYF. The CDR3 region has the DNA TGCAGTGCCCGCGACCTTACAGGGGCACACGAGCAGTACTTC. V and J are TRBV20-1 and TRBJ2-7, with TRBD1 matching over 7 bases. The CDR3 length is 14 residues. The trim removed 6 bases at V and 5 bases at J, leaving 13 bases unmatched. Looked up from germline, CDR1 is DFQATT and CDR2 is SNEGSKA (reference sequence).

The V and J genes are TRBV18 and TRBJ2-2, with 12 bases fitting TRBD1. The CDR3 totals 17 residues. Germline CDR1 KGHSH, CDR2 LQKENI. V lost 3 bases and J lost 4; bases outside the gene matches: 6. The CDR3 loop is CASSPTGQGAFTGELFF. CDR3 nucleotides: TGTGCCAGCTCACCGACGGGACAGGGGGCGTTCACCGGGGAGCTGTTTTTT. Full variable domain (remainder filled in from reference TRBV18 and TRBJ2-2): NAGVMQNPRHLVRRRGQEARLRCSPMKGHSHVYWYRQLPEEGLKFMVYLQKENIIDESGMPKERFSAEFPKEGPSILRIQQVVRGDSAAYFCASSPTGQGAFTGELFFGEGSRLTVL.

The V call is TRBV5-1, the J call TRBJ2-7; tentatively, D is TRBD2 (5 bases). Germline-derived CDR1 and CDR2 are SGHRS and YFSETQ. Trimming stripped 2 bases from V and 0 bases from J, with 18 bases between. The CDR3 is 17 residues long. This chain's CDR3 is CASSFRQTGSRSYEQYF. The CDR3 nucleotides read TGCGCCAGCAGCTTTCGGCAGACGGGGTCCCGCTCCTACGAGCAGTACTTC.

The V call is TRBV15, the J call TRBJ1-2; 7 bases fit TRBD1. The CDR3 runs 14 residues. CDR1 is LNHNV and CDR2 is YYDKDF in the germline V gene (reference sequence). J lost 5 bases, V lost 5 bases, and 8 bases had no gene match. The CDR3 sequence: CATSVGTAGYGYTF. In nucleotides, the CDR3 is TGTGCCACCAGCGTCGGGACAGCCGGATATGGCTACACCTTC.

The genes are TRBV7-9 and TRBJ2-3; D is tentatively TRBD1 or TRBD2 (6 bases each). This CDR3 has 15 amino acids. The ends were cut back, 8 bases at V and 3 bases at J, with 18 bases in the middle. Germline V lookup: CDR1 SEHNR, CDR2 FQNEAQ (reference sequence). For the CDR3, the DNA is TGTGCCAGCGGCTACTATGGGGGGCTAACAGATACGCAGTATTTT. Protein: CASGYYGGLTDTQYF.

This rearrangement joins TRBV12-3 or TRBV12-4 to TRBJ2-3; possible D gene TRBD1, 6 bases. Between the trimmed V and J ends, which lost 6 bases and 4 bases, there was a span of 14 bases. The CDR3 runs 14 residues. For the CDR3, the DNA is TGTGCCAGCAGCCGAGGGCAGGGGTCAGATACGCAGTATTTT. Amino acids: CASSRGQGSDTQYF.

V is TRBV20-1 and J is TRBJ2-7; D call uncertain. The length of the CDR3 is 17 residues. Germline-derived CDR1 and CDR2 are DFQATT and SNEGSKA (reference sequence). Trimming took off 5 bases at V and 2 bases at J, with 25 bases between the two ends. CDR3 sequence reads: CSASHLKAISSTYEQYF. CDR3 DNA sequence: TGCAGTGCTTCTCACCTAAAAGCTATCTCCTCCACCTACGAGCAGTACTTC.

This clonotype has only a few counts. This sequence joins TRBV20-1 and TRBJ1-1; 10 bases match TRBD1. The CDR3 contains 14 residues. V shed 6 bases and J 3 bases; nucleotides not matched to a gene: 7. Germline V gene data show CDR1 as DFQATT and CDR2 as SNEGSKA (reference sequence). The CDR3 reads CSAKTGGADTEAFF. CDR3 bases: TGCAGTGCCAAGACAGGGGGCGCAGACACTGAAGCTTTCTTT.

The chain uses TRBV29-1 and TRBJ2-5, with TRBD2 matching 8 bases. V gave up 6 bases and J gave up 3 bases; unmatched junction bases: 15. The CDR3 is made up of 16 amino acids. CDR1 and CDR2 (germline): SQVTM, ANQGSEA. The CDR3 protein is CSVPRPRGGGKETQYF. For the CDR3, the DNA is TGCAGCGTGCCTCGACCTAGAGGCGGGGGGAAAGAGACCCAGTACTTC.

The sample holds many counts of this clonotype. This rearrangement joins TRBV12-3 or TRBV12-4 to TRBJ2-1; D call uncertain. The CDR3 is made up of 12 amino acids. Deletions cut 6 bases from V and 3 bases from J, with 6 bases between. Here the CDR3 reads CASSSIYNEQFF. CDR3 nucleotide sequence: TGTGCCAGCAGCTCCATCTACAATGAGCAGTTCTTC.

The V gene is TRBV20-1, the J gene TRBJ2-1, with D perhaps matching TRBD1 or TRBD2 (6 bases each). Germline V gives CDR1 DFQATT, CDR2 SNEGSKA (reference sequence). This CDR3 comprises 12 residues. V was trimmed by 5 bases and J by 15 bases, leaving 20 bases between them. CDR3 sequence (DNA): TGCAGTGCTCGGCAGAGGGGGGAGGCTCCGTTCTTC. Translation: CSARQRGEAPFF.

CDR3 nucleotides: TGTGCCAGCAGCCGGGGGGCGCGGGGAGAGACCCAGTACTTC. This gives the protein CASSRGARGETQYF. The V and J genes are TRBV6-1 and TRBJ2-5, with D maybe TRBD2 (7 bases). The CDR3 sequence is 14 residues long. Between the trimmed V and J ends, which lost 6 bases and 4 bases, there was a span of 15 bases. CDR1 and CDR2 from the germline V gene are MNHNS and SASEGT.

This clonotype has a handful of counts. This rearrangement joins TRBV20-1 to TRBJ2-2; D is undetermined. V was cut by 4 bases and J by 5 bases, with 8 bases left in between. Germline V gene data show CDR1 as DFQATT and CDR2 as SNEGSKA (reference sequence). The CDR3 consists of 12 residues. CDR3 in DNA: TGCAGTGCTACGGACCAAACCGGGGAGCTGTTTTTT. It codes for CSATDQTGELFF.